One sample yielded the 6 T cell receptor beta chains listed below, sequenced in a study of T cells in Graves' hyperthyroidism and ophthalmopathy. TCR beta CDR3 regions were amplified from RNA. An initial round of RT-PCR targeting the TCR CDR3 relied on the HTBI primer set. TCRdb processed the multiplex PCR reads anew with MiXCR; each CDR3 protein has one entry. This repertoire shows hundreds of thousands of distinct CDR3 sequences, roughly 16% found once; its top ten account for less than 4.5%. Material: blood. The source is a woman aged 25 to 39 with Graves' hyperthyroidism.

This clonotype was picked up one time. The CDR3 nucleotides are TGTGCCAGCAGCAGGACCAACACCGGGGAGCTGTTTTTT. Its protein product is CASSRTNTGELFF. This chain joins TRBV11-2 and TRBJ2-2; D is unclear. Trimming cost V 5 bases and J 2 bases, with 6 bases left between them. Looked up from germline, CDR1 is SGHAT and CDR2 is FQNNGV. This CDR3 region has 13 residues.

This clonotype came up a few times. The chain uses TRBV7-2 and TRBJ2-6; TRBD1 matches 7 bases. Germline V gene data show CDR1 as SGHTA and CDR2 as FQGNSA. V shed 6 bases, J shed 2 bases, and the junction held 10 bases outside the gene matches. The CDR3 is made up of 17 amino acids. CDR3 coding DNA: TGTGCCAGCAGTATTACAGGGGTACGGACTGGGGCCAACGTCCTGACTTTC. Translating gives CASSITGVRTGANVLTF.

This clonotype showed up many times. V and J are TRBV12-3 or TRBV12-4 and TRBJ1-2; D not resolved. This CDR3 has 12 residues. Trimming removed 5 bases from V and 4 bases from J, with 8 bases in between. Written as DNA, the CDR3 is TGTGCCAGCAGTCTCCTCGGCTATGGCTACACCTTC. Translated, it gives CASSLLGYGYTF.

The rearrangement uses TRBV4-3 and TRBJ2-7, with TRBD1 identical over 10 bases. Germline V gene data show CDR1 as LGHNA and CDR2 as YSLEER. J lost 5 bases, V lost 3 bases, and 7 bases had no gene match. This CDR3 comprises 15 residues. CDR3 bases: TGCGCCAGCAGCCAGCCGGGACAGGGGCACAACGAGCAGTACTTC. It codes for CASSQPGQGHNEQYF.

CDR3 sequence reads: CASSRLGLPYNEQFF. CDR3 bases: TGTGCCAGCAGCCGATTAGGGTTGCCCTACAATGAGCAGTTCTTC. The genes are TRBV7-2 and TRBJ2-1; D gene uncertain. The CDR3 is 15 amino acids. The germline CDR1 and CDR2 sequences are SGHTA and FQGNSA. V was trimmed by 5 bases and J by 2 bases, leaving 13 bases between them.

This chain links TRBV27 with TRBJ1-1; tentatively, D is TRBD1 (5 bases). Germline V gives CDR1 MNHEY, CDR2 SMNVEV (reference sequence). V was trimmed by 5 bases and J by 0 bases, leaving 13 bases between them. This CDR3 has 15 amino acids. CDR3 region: CASSPPPGMNTEAFF. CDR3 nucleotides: TGTGCCAGCAGTCCCCCCCCAGGGATGAACACTGAAGCTTTCTTT.